These 15 T cell receptor beta chains came from one sample sequenced in a study of shared clonotypes between healthy human individuals. Profiling relied on immunoSEQ multiplex PCR, and the TCRdb table lists in-frame clones only, not all of them. The sample records some 2,100,000 clones, 90% to 96% being singletons. The sample comprised naive CD4+ T cells sorted from blood. As to subset: CD45RA+ positively selected. Receptors originate from a man between 18 and 29 years old in good health.

The rearrangement uses TRBV5-1 and TRBJ1-4; D might be TRBD1 (5 bases). The CDR3 length is 14 residues. CDR1 and CDR2 from the germline V gene are SGHRS and YFSETQ. V was cut by 4 bases and J by 4 bases, with 11 bases left in between. The CDR3 loop is CASSLGHDNEKLFF. CDR3 DNA: TGCGCCAGCAGCCTCGGACACGATAATGAAAAACTGTTTTTT. Using reference TRBV5-1 and TRBJ1-4 for the parts outside the CDR3, the full variable domain is KAGVTQTPRYLIKTRGQQVTLSCSPISGHRSVSWYQQTPGQGLQFLFEYFSETQRNKGNFPGRFSGRQFSNSRSEMNVSTLELGDSALYLCASSLGHDNEKLFFGSGTQLSVL.

This clone came up a few times. This same CDR3 is encoded by further DNA sequences in the sample. This chain links TRBV6-5 with TRBJ1-1; 8 nucleotides agree with TRBD1. Germline lookup yields CDR1 MNHEY and CDR2 SVGAGI. The CDR3 sequence is 14 residues long. V shed 4 bases, J shed 0 bases, and the junction held 1 base outside the gene matches. The CDR3 DNA reads TGTGCCAGCAGTTCGGGACAGGTGAACACTGAAGCTTTCTTT. It translates to CASSSGQVNTEAFF.

The chain carries TRBV5-1 and TRBJ1-1; no definite D call. The CDR3 covers 14 residues. The germline gives CDR1 SGHRS, CDR2 YFSETQ. Trimming cost V 4 bases and J 3 bases, with 13 bases left between them. CDR3 sequence reads: CASSTNGAYTEAFF. The CDR3 DNA is TGCGCCAGCAGCACGAATGGAGCTTACACTGAAGCTTTCTTT. Together with reference TRBV5-1 and TRBJ1-1, the CDR3 gives the full variable domain: KAGVTQTPRYLIKTRGQQVTLSCSPISGHRSVSWYQQTPGQGLQFLFEYFSETQRNKGNFPGRFSGRQFSNSRSEMNVSTLELGDSALYLCASSTNGAYTEAFFGQGTRLTVV.

The chain recombines TRBV29-1 with TRBJ1-1; maybe TRBD1 (6 bases). V was pared by 4 bases and J by 0 bases, with 12 bases between. CDR1 is SQVTM and CDR2 is ANQGSEA in the germline V gene. The CDR3 is 14 amino acids. The CDR3 DNA follows: TGCAGCGTTGCCCAGGGGCCGATGAACACTGAAGCTTTCTTT. This codes for CSVAQGPMNTEAFF. Drawing the rest from reference TRBV29-1 and TRBJ1-1, the complete variable domain is SAVISQKPSRDICQRGTSLTIQCQVDSQVTMMFWYRQQPGQSLTLIATANQGSEATYESGFVIDKFPISRPNLTFSTLTVSNMSPEDSSIYLCSVAQGPMNTEAFFGQGTRLTVV.

Turning to this clone: This CDR3 is also generated by other DNA sequences in the sample. V gene TRBV7-2 combines with J gene TRBJ2-7; tentatively, D is TRBD2 (6 bases). Germline CDR1 and CDR2: SGHTA and FQGNSA. Trimming removed 1 base at V and 1 base at J, with 11 bases between. The CDR3 has 15 residues. As DNA, the CDR3 is TGTGCCAGCAGCTTAGACGGGAGCAGTTCCTACGAGCAGTACTTC. Translation gives CASSLDGSSSYEQYF.

The chain employs TRBV10-2 and TRBJ2-1; D tentatively fits TRBD1 or TRBD2 (5 bases each). The CDR3 length is 12 residues. The V gene's germline CDR1 is WSHSY and CDR2 SAAADI. Trimming took 7 bases from V and 9 from J, leaving 13 bases between them. Written as DNA, the CDR3 is TGCGCCAGCAAATGGGGGTCGGGTGAGCAGTTCTTC. It encodes CASKWGSGEQFF.

The rearrangement joins TRBV7-8 to TRBJ2-7; D is possibly TRBD2 (5 bases). CDR1 SGHVS and CDR2 FQNEAQ come from the germline V gene. Trimming removed 4 bases at V and 0 bases at J, with 16 bases between. The CDR3 extends over 16 amino acids. The CDR3 bases are TGTGCCAGCAGCTCTGCCGCGGGCCATAGCTCCTACGAGCAGTACTTC. Encoded protein: CASSSAAGHSSYEQYF.

The V and J genes are TRBV6-1 and TRBJ2-7; D is ambiguous. V was pared by 7 bases and J by 1 base, with 5 bases between. CDR1 and CDR2 from the germline V gene are MNHNS and SASEGT. This CDR3 contains 11 residues. The CDR3 DNA reads as TGTGCCAGCATGTTATCCTACGAGCAGTACTTC. Encoded protein: CASMLSYEQYF.

The chain employs TRBV5-1 and TRBJ2-5; D is ambiguous. V was clipped by 1 base and J by 2 bases, with 15 bases between them. The CDR3 has 16 amino acids. Germline CDR1 is SGHRS and CDR2 is YFSETQ. CDR3 amino acids: CASSLQPDGKQETQYF. The CDR3 DNA reads TGCGCCAGCAGCTTGCAACCGGACGGAAAGCAAGAGACCCAGTACTTC.

The chain carries TRBV5-1 and TRBJ1-6; TRBD1 agrees at 9 bases. CDR1 and CDR2 (germline): SGHRS, YFSETQ. After removal of 0 bases from V and 6 bases from J, the junction contained 7 bases not matched to a gene. This CDR3 comprises 17 residues. The CDR3 DNA follows: TGCGCCAGCAGCTTGGAATCGCCGGGACAGGGTAATTCACCCCTCCACTTT. Protein: CASSLESPGQGNSPLHF.

The chain couples TRBV7-2 to TRBJ2-7; 10 positions agree with TRBD1. This CDR3 contains 15 residues. CDR1 SGHTA and CDR2 FQGNSA come from the germline V gene. Trimming took 5 bases from V and 6 from J; bases not matched to a gene: 10. The CDR3 DNA reads as TGTGCCAGCAGCCGCAGCAACGACAGGGGGCGCGAGCAGTACTTC. Translating it yields CASSRSNDRGREQYF.

This chain connects TRBV28 to TRBJ2-7; possibly TRBD2 for D (7 bases). Germline-derived CDR1 and CDR2 are MDHEN and SYDVKM. CDR3 size: 15 residues. V lost 6 bases and J 2 bases, leaving 17 bases between the germline ends. In DNA form, the CDR3 reads TGTGCCAGCAGCCCCGGCAGGCGGGGGCCCTACGAGCAGTACTTC. It codes for CASSPGRRGPYEQYF.

This clone was observed once. This sequence joins TRBV6-5 and TRBJ2-7; D is perhaps TRBD1 (6 bases). V was pared by 0 bases and J by 4 bases, with 13 bases between. This CDR3 is built from 15 residues. CDR1 is MNHEY, CDR2 SVGAGI, per germline. CDR3 protein: CASSYSKQGEYEQYF. For the CDR3, the DNA is TGTGCCAGCAGTTACTCGAAACAGGGTGAATACGAGCAGTACTTC.

The chain employs TRBV7-9 and TRBJ2-2, with D possibly being TRBD1 or TRBD2 (6 bases each). CDR3 length equals 16 residues. Trimming removed 5 bases at V and 0 bases at J, with 13 bases between. Germline V CDR1 and CDR2: SEHNR, FQNEAQ (reference sequence). CDR3 coding DNA: TGTGCCAGCAGCCGCGACCGGGGGCCGAACACCGGGGAGCTGTTTTTT. This codes for CASSRDRGPNTGELFF. The whole variable domain, remainder taken from reference TRBV7-9 and TRBJ2-2, is DTGVSQNPRHKITKRGQNVTFRCDPISEHNRLYWYRQTLGQGPEFLTYFQNEAQLEKSRLLSDRFSAERPKGSFSTLEIQRTEQGDSAMYLCASSRDRGPNTGELFFGEGSRLTVL.

The genes are TRBV20-1 and TRBJ1-1; weak D call: TRBD1 (5 bases). This CDR3 contains 11 residues. Trimming stripped 5 bases from V and 10 bases from J, with 14 bases between. Germline-derived CDR1 and CDR2 are DFQATT and SNEGSKA (reference sequence). The CDR3 is CSAAPGPGAFF. The CDR3 bases are TGCAGTGCTGCACCGGGACCCGGAGCTTTCTTT.